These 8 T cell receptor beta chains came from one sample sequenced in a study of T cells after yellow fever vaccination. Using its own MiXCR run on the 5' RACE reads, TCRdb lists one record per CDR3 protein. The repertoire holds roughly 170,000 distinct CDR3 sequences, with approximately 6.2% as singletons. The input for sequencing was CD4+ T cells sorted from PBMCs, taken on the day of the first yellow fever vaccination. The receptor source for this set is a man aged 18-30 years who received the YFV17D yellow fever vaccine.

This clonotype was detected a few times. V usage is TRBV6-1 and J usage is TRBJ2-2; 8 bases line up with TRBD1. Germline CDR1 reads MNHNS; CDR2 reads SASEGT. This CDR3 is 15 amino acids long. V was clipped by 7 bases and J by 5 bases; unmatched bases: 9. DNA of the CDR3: TGTGCCAGCAAATATGGACAGGGAGGAACCGGGGAGCTGTTTTTT. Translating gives CASKYGQGGTGELFF.

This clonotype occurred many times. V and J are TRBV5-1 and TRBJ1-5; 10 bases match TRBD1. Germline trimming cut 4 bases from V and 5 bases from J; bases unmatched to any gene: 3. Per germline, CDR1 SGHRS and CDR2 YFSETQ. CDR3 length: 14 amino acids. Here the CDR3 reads CASSLGQGDQPQHF. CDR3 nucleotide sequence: TGCGCCAGCAGCCTTGGACAGGGGGATCAGCCCCAGCATTTT.

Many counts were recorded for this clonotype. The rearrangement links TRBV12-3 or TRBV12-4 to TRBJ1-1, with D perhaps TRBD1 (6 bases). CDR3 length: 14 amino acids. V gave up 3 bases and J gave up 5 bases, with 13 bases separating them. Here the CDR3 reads CASSFFQGQTEAFF. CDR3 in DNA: TGTGCCAGCAGTTTTTTCCAGGGGCAGACTGAAGCTTTCTTT.

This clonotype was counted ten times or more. This CDR3 reads CASSQFLPDKNSPLHF. In DNA form, the CDR3 reads TGCGCCAGCAGTCAATTTCTCCCGGATAAAAATTCACCCCTCCACTTT. This chain uses TRBV23-1 with TRBJ1-6; D is undetermined. TRBV23-1 is treated as an ORF (open reading frame) with a function not yet certain. Trimming took 1 base from V and 7 from J, leaving 14 bases between them. The CDR3 is made up of 16 amino acids.

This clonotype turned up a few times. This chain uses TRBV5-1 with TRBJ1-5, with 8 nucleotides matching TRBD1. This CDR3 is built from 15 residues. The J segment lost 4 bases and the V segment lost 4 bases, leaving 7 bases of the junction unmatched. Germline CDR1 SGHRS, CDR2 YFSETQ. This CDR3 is CASSPGTGANQPQHF. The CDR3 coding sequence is TGCGCCAGCAGCCCCGGGACAGGAGCTAATCAGCCCCAGCATTTT.

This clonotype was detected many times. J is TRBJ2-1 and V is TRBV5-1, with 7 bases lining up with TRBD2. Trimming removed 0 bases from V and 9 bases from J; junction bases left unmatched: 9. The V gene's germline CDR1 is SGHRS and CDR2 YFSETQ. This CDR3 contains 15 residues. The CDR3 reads CASSLVPGLRSEQFF. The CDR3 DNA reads TGCGCCAGCAGCTTGGTCCCGGGACTAAGGAGTGAGCAGTTCTTC.

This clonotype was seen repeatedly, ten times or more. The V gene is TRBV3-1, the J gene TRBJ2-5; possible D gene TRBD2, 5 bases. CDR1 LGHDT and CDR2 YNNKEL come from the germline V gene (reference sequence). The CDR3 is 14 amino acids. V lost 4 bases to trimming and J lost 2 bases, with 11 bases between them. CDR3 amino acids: CASSPTNLQETQYF. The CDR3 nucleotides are TGTGCCAGCAGCCCGACTAACCTGCAAGAGACCCAGTACTTC.

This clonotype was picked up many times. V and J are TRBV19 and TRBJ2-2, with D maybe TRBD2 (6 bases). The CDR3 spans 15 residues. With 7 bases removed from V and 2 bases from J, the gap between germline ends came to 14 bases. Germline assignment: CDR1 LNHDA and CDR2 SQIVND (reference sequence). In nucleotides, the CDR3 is TGTGCCAGTAACCCCACGGGGGTAAACACCGGGGAGCTGTTTTTT. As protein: CASNPTGVNTGELFF.